This T cell receptor (beta chain) was observed in a study of beta chain features in type 1 diabetes (dated by TCRdb to the late 2010s). Describing the broader study: Patients and healthy donors did not differ in mean age, gender distribution, total cell number or subset yield. A total of 90 million to 120 million sorted cells were examined across all samples, and a strong correlation was observed between cell number per subset and RNA yield. The study compared the TCRB repertoires of sorted circulating CD4+ T cell subsets in recently diagnosed type 1 diabetes patients with those in matched healthy donors. Regulatory and stem cell-like memory subsets were isolated from only 8 patients and about eight healthy donors, whereas naive and central memory subsets came from all 30 or so donors.

A single peripheral blood draw of approximately 110 mL on average was collected from each donor into heparinised tubes. A BD FACSAria II and a panel including CD45RO, CCR7, CD25, CD127, CD95 and CD27 were used to sort naive, central memory, regulatory and stem cell-like memory CD4+ T cells. A purity above 98% was achieved for all sorted populations. PBMCs were isolated immediately by Lymphoprep density gradient centrifugation and stained directly without culture. So that batch effects would be minimized, each experiment stained and sorted samples in pairs, pairing one healthy donor with one patient. Reading from cysteine to phenylalanine, the CDR3 counts 17 amino acids. The sequence is cut down to CDR3 DNA, 51 bases in frame from base 1. CDR1 and CDR2 are read off the germline V gene (reference sequence) as SEHNR and FQNEAQ. The junction shows trimming of 7 bases on V and 5 bases on J, and the gene matches do not reach 20 bases of it.

The paper as a whole reports these results and caveats: At VDJ recombination sites, type 1 diabetes patients had fewer insertions and more deleted nucleotides, which implies abnormalities in thymic rearrangement. Naive, central memory and regulatory TCRB repertoires appeared more similar among patients than among healthy donors. PCR may preferentially amplify shorter templates, but because patient and control samples were amplified and corrected together, any resulting skew would affect both groups equally. Only small numbers of individuals were included in the HLA sub-analyses, which left unresolved whether HLA type had any influence on TCRB rearrangement. Type 1 diabetes patients showed a moderate but significant shortening of TCRB CDR3 length in all four CD4+ subsets. Sequencing cDNA rather than genomic DNA could over-represent highly expressing activated cells, although activation and CD3 levels did not differ between groups.

All of the isolated RNA was reverse transcribed with the High Capacity cDNA Reverse Transcription Kit, so expressed TCRB transcripts were sequenced. Deep immunoSEQ sequencing was performed on naive, central memory and regulatory T cell samples, with an average of roughly 3.5 million total reads per sample. Sorted cells were lysed in RLT buffer, and RNA was extracted using DNase-treated RNeasy Micro or Mini kits according to cell number. Each cell subset was processed separately to prevent cross-contamination, with patient and healthy donor samples processed together. TCRB sequences were amplified from cDNA with the immunoSEQ multiplex PCR, producing 87-bp fragments spanning the CDR3 region. Sequencing of the amplicons was performed on the Illumina HiSeq platform. The study's processing was this. PCR bias was computationally corrected using synthetic template baselines, reads within Hamming distance 2 were collapsed, and singletons that could not be merged were discarded. Reads were aligned to IMGT to assign V, D and J genes, CDR3 length, and insertions or deletions at six rearrangement sites. Clonotype counts were normalized to sorted cell number within each subset before computing true diversity and Gini coefficients with the tcR R package. The overlap coefficient, calculated on TCRB nucleotide sequences, was used to measure repertoire sharing. Out-of-frame TCRB sequences from naive cells were analyzed as a proxy for the pre-selection repertoire. This is the immuneACCESS table as TCRdb keeps it, with only in-frame sequences that have V and J called. A part of the clones is gone; compared with another copy, unresolved V genes explain less than half, and the rest is unexplained. V and J calls and clone size are as listed in that table; D and trimming were resolved from the DNA. Within this sample are over 700,000 clones, with under 20% of them counted one time only. The ten most abundant clones make up 0.02% to 0.03% of the sample.

This clone was recorded a few times. The antigen it binds to is not known. There are no base qualities to consult, and no much larger clone falls within one base. The TCR was taken from a woman aged 18-30 years in good health. This sequence uses TRBV7-9 and TRBJ2-7; 7 bases in between match TRBD1. The sample was naive CD4+ T cells from blood. The cell subset or site tag for this specimen amounts to: true naive CD4+ T cells. The nucleotide sequence reads as follows: TGTGCCAGCATCGCCTTCTCACTCAGGGACAGCTCTAACGAGCAGTACTTC. Its product reads: CASIAFSLRDSSNEQYF.